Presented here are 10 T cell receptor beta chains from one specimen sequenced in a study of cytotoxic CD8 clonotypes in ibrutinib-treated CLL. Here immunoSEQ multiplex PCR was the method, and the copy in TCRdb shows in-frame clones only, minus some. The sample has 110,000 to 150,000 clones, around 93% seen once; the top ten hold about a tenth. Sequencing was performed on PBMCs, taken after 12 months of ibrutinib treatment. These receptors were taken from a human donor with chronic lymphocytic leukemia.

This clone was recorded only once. CDR3 sequence: CSVGEQGRELFF. CDR3 bases: TGCAGCGTTGGGGAACAGGGTAGGGAGCTGTTTTTT. The chain links TRBV29-1 to TRBJ2-2; D possibly corresponds to TRBD1 (6 bases). Germline CDR1 SQVTM, CDR2 ANQGSEA. The V end lost 4 bases, the J end lost 9 bases, and 12 bases lay between the germline ends. The CDR3 spans 12 residues.

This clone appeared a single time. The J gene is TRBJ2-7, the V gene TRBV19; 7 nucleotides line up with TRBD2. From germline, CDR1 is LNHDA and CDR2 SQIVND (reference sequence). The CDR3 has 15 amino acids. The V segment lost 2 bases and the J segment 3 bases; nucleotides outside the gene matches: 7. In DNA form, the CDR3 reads TGTGCCAGTAGTATAAGGCGGGAGTTGATCTACGAGCAGTACTTC. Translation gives CASSIRRELIYEQYF.

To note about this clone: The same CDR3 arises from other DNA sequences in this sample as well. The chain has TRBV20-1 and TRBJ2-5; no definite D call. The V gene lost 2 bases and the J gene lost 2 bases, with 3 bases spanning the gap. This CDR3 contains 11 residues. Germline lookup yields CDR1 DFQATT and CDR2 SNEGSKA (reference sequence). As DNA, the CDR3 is TGCAGTGCTAGACGACAAGAGACCCAGTACTTC. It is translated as CSARRQETQYF.

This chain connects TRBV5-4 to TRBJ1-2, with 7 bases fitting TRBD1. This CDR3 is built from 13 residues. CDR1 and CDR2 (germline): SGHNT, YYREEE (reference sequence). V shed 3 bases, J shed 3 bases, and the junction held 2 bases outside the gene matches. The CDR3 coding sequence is TGTGCCAGCAGCTCCGGACAGGACTATGGCTACACCTTC. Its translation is CASSSGQDYGYTF.

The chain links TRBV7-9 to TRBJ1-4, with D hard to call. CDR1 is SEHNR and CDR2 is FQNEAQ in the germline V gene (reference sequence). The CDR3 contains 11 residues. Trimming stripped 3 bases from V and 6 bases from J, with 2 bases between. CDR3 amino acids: CASSFDEKLFF. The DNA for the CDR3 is TGTGCCAGCAGCTTTGATGAAAAACTGTTTTTT.

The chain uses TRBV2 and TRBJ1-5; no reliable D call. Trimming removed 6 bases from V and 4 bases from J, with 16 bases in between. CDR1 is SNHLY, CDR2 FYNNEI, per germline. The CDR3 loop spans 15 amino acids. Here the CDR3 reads CASSPPKVTNQPQHF. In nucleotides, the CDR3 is TGTGCCAGCAGCCCCCCCAAGGTTACTAATCAGCCCCAGCATTTT.

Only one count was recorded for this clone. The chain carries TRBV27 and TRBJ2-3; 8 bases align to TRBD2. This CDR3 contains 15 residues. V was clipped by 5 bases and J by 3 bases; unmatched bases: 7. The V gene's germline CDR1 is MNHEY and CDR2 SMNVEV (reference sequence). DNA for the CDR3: TGTGCCAGCAGTGGGGGACTAGTTAGTACAGATACGCAGTATTTT. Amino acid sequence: CASSGGLVSTDTQYF.

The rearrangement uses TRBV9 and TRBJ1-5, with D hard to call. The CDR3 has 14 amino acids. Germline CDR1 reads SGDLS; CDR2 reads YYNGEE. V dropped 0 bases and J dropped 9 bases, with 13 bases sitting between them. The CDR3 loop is CASSVDQSPRPQHF. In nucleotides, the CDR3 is TGTGCCAGCAGCGTAGACCAGAGTCCCAGGCCCCAGCATTTT.

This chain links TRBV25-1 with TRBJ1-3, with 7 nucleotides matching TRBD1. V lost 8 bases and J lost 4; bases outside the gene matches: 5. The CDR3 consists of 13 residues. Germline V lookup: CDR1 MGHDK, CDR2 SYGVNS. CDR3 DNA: TGTGCCAGCGGGGGACAGCCAGGAAACACCATATATTTT. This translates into CASGGQPGNTIYF. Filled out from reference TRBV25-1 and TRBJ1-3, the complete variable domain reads EADIYQTPRYLVIGTGKKITLECSQTMGHDKMYWYQQDPGMELHLIHYSYGVNSTEKGDLSSESTVSRIRTEHFPLTLESARPSHTSQYLCASGGQPGNTIYFGEGSWLTVV.

CDR3 DNA: TGTGCCAGCAGCCTGGGACTAGCACTTTACAATGAGCAGTTCTTC. It is translated as CASSLGLALYNEQFF. V usage is TRBV7-9 and J usage is TRBJ2-1, with 9 nucleotides matching TRBD2. Trimming removed 5 bases from V and 4 bases from J; junction bases left unmatched: 6. The CDR3 extends over 15 amino acids. From germline, CDR1 is SEHNR and CDR2 FQNEAQ (reference sequence).